The source of this T cell receptor beta chain is a study of shared clonotypes between healthy human individuals. Study results and limitations: Clonotypes that were shared across a few donors made up 4% to 6% of naive CD4 clonotypes. An anticipated effect of sequencing depth on clonotype sharing among donors was recognized.

Comment on this clone: The antigen is not known.

TCRdb's copy holds only in-frame clones and misses some; the assay was immunoSEQ multiplex PCR. The sample has about 1 million clones, around 76% seen once; the top ten hold approximately 1.5%. With V trimmed by 3 bases and J by 7 bases, 3 bases remained unmatched. Germline CDR1 and CDR2: MNHEY and SMNVEV (reference sequence). The CDR3 totals 14 residues. The chain uses TRBV27 and TRBJ1-6; 7 nucleotides match TRBD1. The receptor's source is a man aged 18 to 29 in good health. Sequencing was carried out using memory CD4+ T cells sorted from blood. As to subset: CD45RA-negative fraction. CDR3 amino acids: CASSFEGGNSPLHF. The CDR3 bases are TGTGCCAGCAGTTTCGAAGGGGGCAATTCACCCCTCCACTTT.